Listed here are 7 T cell receptor beta chains from one sample, sequenced in a study of neoadjuvant anti-PD-1 for oral cavity cancer (dated by TCRdb to the early 2020s). Read against the paper, the sample's time point label means: before neoadjuvant nivolumab. The library was built by means of the immunoSEQ multiplex PCR assay. As stored in TCRdb, this immuneACCESS dataset retains in-frame rearrangements with V and J assigned. A fraction of the clones does not appear; measured against another copy, unresolved V genes explain less than half of the discrepancy, and the remainder lacks a known reason. The sample has fewer than 15,000 clones on record, 50% to 65% of them singletons. The leading ten clones occupy more than 9% of the sample. The sequencing here drew on tumor tissue, taken before nivolumab (anti-PD-1) treatment. The receptors here all came from a person between 40 and 80 years old with oral cavity squamous cell carcinoma.

V is TRBV6-1 and J is TRBJ2-7; possible D gene TRBD2, 5 bases. The CDR3 extends over 15 amino acids. Trimming removed 7 bases at V and 5 bases at J, with 21 bases between. CDR1 and CDR2 from the germline V gene are MNHNS and SASEGT. The chain's CDR3 is CASTLEDLYNNEQYF. For the CDR3, the DNA is TGTGCCAGCACCCTGGAGGACCTTTACAACAACGAGCAGTACTTC.

This chain uses TRBV5-8 with TRBJ2-6; D is perhaps TRBD1 (6 bases). CDR1 is SGHTS, CDR2 YDEGEE, per germline. This CDR3 has 15 residues. V was pared by 4 bases and J by 4 bases, with 12 bases between. CDR3 sequence reads: CASSTYRAGANVLTF. The CDR3 bases are TGTGCCAGCAGCACCTACAGGGCCGGGGCCAACGTCCTGACTTTC.

This chain links TRBV27 with TRBJ1-1, with unresolved D. The CDR3 is 14 amino acids. Germline assignment: CDR1 MNHEY and CDR2 SMNVEV (reference sequence). Trimming took off 2 bases at V and 4 bases at J, with 11 bases between the two ends. Here the CDR3 DNA reads TGTGCCAGCAGTTTAAGGGAAGTGGGCACTGAAGCTTTCTTT. It yields the protein CASSLREVGTEAFF.

This clone was counted between two and nine times. The rearrangement links TRBV6-1 to TRBJ2-1; 8 nucleotides line up with TRBD1. CDR1 is MNHNS, CDR2 SASEGT, per germline. This CDR3 has 14 amino acids. With V trimmed by 5 bases and J by 6 bases, 6 bases remained unmatched. DNA of the CDR3: TGTGCCAGCAGTAGCCGACAGGGGATCAATGAGCAGTTCTTC. Its translation: CASSSRQGINEQFF.

This sequence joins TRBV6-1 and TRBJ2-3, with 7 bases lining up with TRBD2. The V segment lost 5 bases and the J segment 5 bases; nucleotides outside the gene matches: 1. Germline values: CDR1 MNHNS, CDR2 SASEGT. The length of the CDR3 is 12 residues. The CDR3 region is CASSLAGDTQYF. As DNA, the CDR3 is TGTGCCAGCAGTTTAGCGGGAGATACGCAGTATTTT.

The J gene is TRBJ1-1, the V gene TRBV7-9; D remains ambiguous. The CDR3 runs 14 residues. Germline loops: CDR1 SEHNR, CDR2 FQNEAQ (reference sequence). With 1 base removed from V and 6 bases from J, the gap between germline ends came to 12 bases. CDR3 region: CASSLVPLLAEAFF. CDR3 nucleotides: TGTGCCAGCAGCTTAGTGCCGCTCTTGGCTGAAGCTTTCTTT.

This clone was seen a few times. This chain uses TRBV30 with TRBJ2-1; 15 bases agree with TRBD2. The CDR3 is 14 amino acids. Germline CDR1 is GTSNPN and CDR2 is SVGIG (reference sequence). V shed 8 bases, J shed 7 bases, and the junction held 6 bases outside the gene matches. The CDR3 sequence: CATSGLAGGNEQFF. The CDR3 DNA follows: TGTGCCACTTCGGGACTAGCGGGGGGAAATGAGCAGTTCTTC.